A single sample gave rise to the 11 T cell receptor beta chains below, sequenced in a study of molecular identifiers for immune sequencing clone quantification. TCRdb processed the PCR reads anew with MiXCR; each CDR3 protein has one entry. The sample holds approximately 97,000 distinct CDR3 sequences, 24% seen once. The sample comprised naive CD8+ T cells from blood, with Jurkat cell RNA spiked in. Stated subset: FACS-sorted CD8+CD4-CCR7+CD45RA+ naive T cells. The receptors come from a human donor in good health. Some libraries in this study had Jurkat cell RNA spiked in.

This clonotype appeared many times. The rearrangement uses TRBV4-1 and TRBJ2-5; 7 positions agree with TRBD1. CDR1 is MGHRA and CDR2 is YSYEKL in the germline V gene. J gave up 2 bases and V 4 bases, and 4 bases lay outside the gene matches. The CDR3 runs 14 residues. The CDR3 loop reads CASSLGTAQETQYF. The CDR3 DNA reads as TGCGCCAGCAGCCTCGGGACAGCACAAGAGACCCAGTACTTC.

This clonotype was seen more than once but under ten times. The rearrangement uses TRBV5-4 and TRBJ2-7, with D perhaps TRBD1 or TRBD2 (7 bases each). Looked up from germline, CDR1 is SGHNT and CDR2 is YYREEE (reference sequence). The CDR3 runs to 14 residues. Trimming shortened V by 2 bases and J by 6 bases, and 15 bases separated the two germline ends. CDR3 in amino acids: CASSFGTGEGEQYF. For the CDR3, the DNA is TGTGCCAGCAGCTTTGGTACAGGGGAGGGCGAGCAGTACTTC.

To note about this clonotype: This may stem from a read error, because a much larger clone lies one nucleotide away. The chain employs TRBV12-3 or TRBV12-4 and TRBJ1-2; 9 positions match TRBD1. This CDR3 is built from 15 residues. This chain's CDR3 is CASSPQGQGLVGHTF. The CDR3 DNA follows: TGTGCCAGCAGTCCTCAGGGACAGGGACTGGTTGGCCACACCTTC.

Details on this clonotype: One end of the junction varies from germline; a read error may be responsible. The chain recombines TRBV5-6 with TRBJ2-7; 7 bases fit TRBD2. The CDR3 has 15 amino acids. Germline V gene lookup returns CDR1 SGHDT and CDR2 YYEEEE. The CDR3 DNA reads as TGTGCCAGCATTCTGAGGGCGGGGGAAACCTACGAGCCGTCCTTC. Its translation is CASILRAGETYEPSF.

Comment on this clonotype: The CDR3 carries no conserved terminal phenylalanine or tryptophan, so it likely arises from a read error. The chain joins TRBV27 to TRBJ2-3, with 10 nucleotides matching TRBD2. The CDR3 is 17 amino acids. Trimming at V came to 6 bases and at J to 4 bases, leaving 13 bases not matched to a gene. CDR1 and CDR2 (germline): MNHEY, SMNVEV (reference sequence). CDR3 coding DNA: TGTGCCAGCAGCCGACTAGCGGGCTACGGGCTCCCAGATACGCAGTATTAT. Translated: CASSRLAGYGLPDTQYY.

This clonotype has a count of ten or more. This sequence joins TRBV4-3 and TRBJ2-7; D ambiguous. The CDR3 has 15 residues. Germline values: CDR1 LGHNA, CDR2 YSLEER. V lost 0 bases and J lost 2, with 11 bases in between. CDR3: CASSQDRNGPYEQYF. As DNA, the CDR3 is TGCGCCAGCAGCCAAGATCGCAACGGCCCCTACGAGCAGTACTTC.

This clonotype was observed a few times. It may be a read error: a sequence one base away is much more abundant. The genes are TRBV10-3 and TRBJ2-7, with 7 bases matching TRBD1. Germline-derived CDR1 and CDR2 are ENHRY and SYGVKD. The CDR3 loop spans 13 amino acids. The CDR3 bases are TGTGCCGTCAGTGAGTCGACAGGGTCCGAGCAGTACTTC. It translates to CAVSESTGSEQYF.

The table lists this clonotype with many counts. The chain is built from TRBV7-9 and TRBJ1-2, with D possibly TRBD1 on 5 matching bases. The V end was cut by 1 base, the J end by 0 bases, with 9 bases between. Germline V gene data show CDR1 as SEHNR and CDR2 as FQNEAQ (reference sequence). CDR3 length: 15 amino acids. The CDR3 protein is CASSLGQPTNYGYTF. The CDR3 DNA follows: TGTGCCAGCAGCTTAGGACAGCCAACTAACTATGGCTACACCTTC.

Details on this clonotype: It may be a read error: a sequence one base away is much more abundant. This chain uses TRBV4-2 with TRBJ2-7; unclear D gene. Germline-derived CDR1 and CDR2 are LGHNA and YNFKEQ. This CDR3 has 12 amino acids. CDR3: CVSSQDTYEQYF. The DNA of the CDR3 is TGTGTCAGCAGCCAAGATACCTACGAGCAGTACTTC.

Concerning this clonotype: A much larger clone differs from this one at a single base, so this may be a read error. The J gene is TRBJ2-2, the V gene TRBV13; D may correspond to TRBD1 or TRBD2 (5 bases each). The CDR3 loop spans 13 amino acids. Germline V gene lookup returns CDR1 PRHDT and CDR2 FYEKMQ (reference sequence). The CDR3 sequence: CASSFRRGDELLF. The CDR3 coding sequence is TGTGCCAGCAGCTTCCGGAGAGGGGATGAGCTGTTATTT.

This clonotype was observed many times. The chain employs TRBV7-8 and TRBJ2-3, with 9 bases fitting TRBD1. The CDR3 has 15 amino acids. Per germline, CDR1 SGHVS and CDR2 FQNEAQ. Trimming cost V 2 bases and J 3 bases; bases outside gene matches: 3. CDR3 sequence reads: CASSLLDRGTDTQYF. The CDR3 DNA is TGTGCCAGCAGCTTATTGGACAGGGGTACAGATACGCAGTATTTT.